This T cell receptor beta chain was obtained from a study of blood T cell repertoires in COVID-19. Study-wide context: PBMCs, B-cell-depleted T cells, or T cells provided the cDNA or gDNA that made up the material.

The junction had 10 bases not matched to a gene; V was cut back by 3 bases and J by 9 bases. The CDR3 consists of 16 residues. Germline V gene sequence: CDR1 LGHDT, CDR2 YNNKEL (reference sequence). Only in-frame clones appear in the TCRdb table, and some are missing; sequencing was by immunoSEQ multiplex PCR. The sample shows approximately 200,000 clones, 86% of them seen only once. The sample taken for sequencing was peripheral blood. The rearrangement joins TRBV3-1 (or the pseudogene TRBV3-2) to TRBJ2-1; 11 bases fit TRBD1. This sequence originates from a woman between 25 and 40 years old with active or convalescent COVID-19. The DNA for the CDR3 is TGTGCCAGCAGCCACCCGTTAGGACAGGGGGCGGGTGAGCAGTTCTTC. Its translation: CASSHPLGQGAGEQFF.